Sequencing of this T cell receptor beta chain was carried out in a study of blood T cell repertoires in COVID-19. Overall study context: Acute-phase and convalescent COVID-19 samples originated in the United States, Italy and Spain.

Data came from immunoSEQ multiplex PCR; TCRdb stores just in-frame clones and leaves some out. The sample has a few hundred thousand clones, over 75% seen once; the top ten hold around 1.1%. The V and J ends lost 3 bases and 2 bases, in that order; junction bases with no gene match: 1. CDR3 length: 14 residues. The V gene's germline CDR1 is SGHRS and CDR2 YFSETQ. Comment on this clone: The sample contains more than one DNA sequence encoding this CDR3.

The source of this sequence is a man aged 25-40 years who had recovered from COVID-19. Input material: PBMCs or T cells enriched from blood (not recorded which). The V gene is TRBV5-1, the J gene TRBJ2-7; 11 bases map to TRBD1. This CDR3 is CASSSGQGAYEQYF. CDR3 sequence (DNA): TGCGCCAGCAGCTCGGGACAGGGGGCCTACGAGCAGTACTTC.